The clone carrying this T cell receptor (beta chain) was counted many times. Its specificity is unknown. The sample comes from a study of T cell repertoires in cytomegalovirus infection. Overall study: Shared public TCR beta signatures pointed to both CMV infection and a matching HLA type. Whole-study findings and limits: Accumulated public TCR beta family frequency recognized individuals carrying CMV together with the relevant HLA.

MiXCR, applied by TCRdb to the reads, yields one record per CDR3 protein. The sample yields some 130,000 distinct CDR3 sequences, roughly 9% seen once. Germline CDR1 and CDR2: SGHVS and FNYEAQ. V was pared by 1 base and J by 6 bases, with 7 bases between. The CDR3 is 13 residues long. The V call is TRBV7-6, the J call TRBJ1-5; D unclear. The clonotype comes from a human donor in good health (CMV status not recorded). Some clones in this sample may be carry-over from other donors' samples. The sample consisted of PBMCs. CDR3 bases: TGTGCCAGCAGCTTAGATCGTACTCAGCCCCAGCATTTT. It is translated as CASSLDRTQPQHF.